Detailed here is one TCR beta chain. The CDR3 covers 14 residues. The ends lost 4 bases at V and 7 bases at J; junction bases unmatched: 3. CDR1 and CDR2 from the germline V gene are LNHNV and YYDKDF (reference sequence). Libraries were prepared by immunoSEQ multiplex PCR; TCRdb keeps only in-frame clonotypes and omits some of them. Here the sample spans around 300,000 clones, under 90% being singletons. The data belong to a study of blood T cell repertoires in COVID-19. Study context: The study drew acute and convalescent COVID-19 samples from the United States, Italy and Spain.

This chain joins TRBV15 and TRBJ2-1, with 11 bases fitting TRBD2. The sample consisted of peripheral blood. The receptor was isolated from a man between 45 and 60 years old with acute or convalescent COVID-19. CDR3 protein: CATSNGLAGNEQFF. The CDR3 DNA sequence: TGTGCCACCAGCAACGGACTAGCGGGTAATGAGCAGTTCTTC.